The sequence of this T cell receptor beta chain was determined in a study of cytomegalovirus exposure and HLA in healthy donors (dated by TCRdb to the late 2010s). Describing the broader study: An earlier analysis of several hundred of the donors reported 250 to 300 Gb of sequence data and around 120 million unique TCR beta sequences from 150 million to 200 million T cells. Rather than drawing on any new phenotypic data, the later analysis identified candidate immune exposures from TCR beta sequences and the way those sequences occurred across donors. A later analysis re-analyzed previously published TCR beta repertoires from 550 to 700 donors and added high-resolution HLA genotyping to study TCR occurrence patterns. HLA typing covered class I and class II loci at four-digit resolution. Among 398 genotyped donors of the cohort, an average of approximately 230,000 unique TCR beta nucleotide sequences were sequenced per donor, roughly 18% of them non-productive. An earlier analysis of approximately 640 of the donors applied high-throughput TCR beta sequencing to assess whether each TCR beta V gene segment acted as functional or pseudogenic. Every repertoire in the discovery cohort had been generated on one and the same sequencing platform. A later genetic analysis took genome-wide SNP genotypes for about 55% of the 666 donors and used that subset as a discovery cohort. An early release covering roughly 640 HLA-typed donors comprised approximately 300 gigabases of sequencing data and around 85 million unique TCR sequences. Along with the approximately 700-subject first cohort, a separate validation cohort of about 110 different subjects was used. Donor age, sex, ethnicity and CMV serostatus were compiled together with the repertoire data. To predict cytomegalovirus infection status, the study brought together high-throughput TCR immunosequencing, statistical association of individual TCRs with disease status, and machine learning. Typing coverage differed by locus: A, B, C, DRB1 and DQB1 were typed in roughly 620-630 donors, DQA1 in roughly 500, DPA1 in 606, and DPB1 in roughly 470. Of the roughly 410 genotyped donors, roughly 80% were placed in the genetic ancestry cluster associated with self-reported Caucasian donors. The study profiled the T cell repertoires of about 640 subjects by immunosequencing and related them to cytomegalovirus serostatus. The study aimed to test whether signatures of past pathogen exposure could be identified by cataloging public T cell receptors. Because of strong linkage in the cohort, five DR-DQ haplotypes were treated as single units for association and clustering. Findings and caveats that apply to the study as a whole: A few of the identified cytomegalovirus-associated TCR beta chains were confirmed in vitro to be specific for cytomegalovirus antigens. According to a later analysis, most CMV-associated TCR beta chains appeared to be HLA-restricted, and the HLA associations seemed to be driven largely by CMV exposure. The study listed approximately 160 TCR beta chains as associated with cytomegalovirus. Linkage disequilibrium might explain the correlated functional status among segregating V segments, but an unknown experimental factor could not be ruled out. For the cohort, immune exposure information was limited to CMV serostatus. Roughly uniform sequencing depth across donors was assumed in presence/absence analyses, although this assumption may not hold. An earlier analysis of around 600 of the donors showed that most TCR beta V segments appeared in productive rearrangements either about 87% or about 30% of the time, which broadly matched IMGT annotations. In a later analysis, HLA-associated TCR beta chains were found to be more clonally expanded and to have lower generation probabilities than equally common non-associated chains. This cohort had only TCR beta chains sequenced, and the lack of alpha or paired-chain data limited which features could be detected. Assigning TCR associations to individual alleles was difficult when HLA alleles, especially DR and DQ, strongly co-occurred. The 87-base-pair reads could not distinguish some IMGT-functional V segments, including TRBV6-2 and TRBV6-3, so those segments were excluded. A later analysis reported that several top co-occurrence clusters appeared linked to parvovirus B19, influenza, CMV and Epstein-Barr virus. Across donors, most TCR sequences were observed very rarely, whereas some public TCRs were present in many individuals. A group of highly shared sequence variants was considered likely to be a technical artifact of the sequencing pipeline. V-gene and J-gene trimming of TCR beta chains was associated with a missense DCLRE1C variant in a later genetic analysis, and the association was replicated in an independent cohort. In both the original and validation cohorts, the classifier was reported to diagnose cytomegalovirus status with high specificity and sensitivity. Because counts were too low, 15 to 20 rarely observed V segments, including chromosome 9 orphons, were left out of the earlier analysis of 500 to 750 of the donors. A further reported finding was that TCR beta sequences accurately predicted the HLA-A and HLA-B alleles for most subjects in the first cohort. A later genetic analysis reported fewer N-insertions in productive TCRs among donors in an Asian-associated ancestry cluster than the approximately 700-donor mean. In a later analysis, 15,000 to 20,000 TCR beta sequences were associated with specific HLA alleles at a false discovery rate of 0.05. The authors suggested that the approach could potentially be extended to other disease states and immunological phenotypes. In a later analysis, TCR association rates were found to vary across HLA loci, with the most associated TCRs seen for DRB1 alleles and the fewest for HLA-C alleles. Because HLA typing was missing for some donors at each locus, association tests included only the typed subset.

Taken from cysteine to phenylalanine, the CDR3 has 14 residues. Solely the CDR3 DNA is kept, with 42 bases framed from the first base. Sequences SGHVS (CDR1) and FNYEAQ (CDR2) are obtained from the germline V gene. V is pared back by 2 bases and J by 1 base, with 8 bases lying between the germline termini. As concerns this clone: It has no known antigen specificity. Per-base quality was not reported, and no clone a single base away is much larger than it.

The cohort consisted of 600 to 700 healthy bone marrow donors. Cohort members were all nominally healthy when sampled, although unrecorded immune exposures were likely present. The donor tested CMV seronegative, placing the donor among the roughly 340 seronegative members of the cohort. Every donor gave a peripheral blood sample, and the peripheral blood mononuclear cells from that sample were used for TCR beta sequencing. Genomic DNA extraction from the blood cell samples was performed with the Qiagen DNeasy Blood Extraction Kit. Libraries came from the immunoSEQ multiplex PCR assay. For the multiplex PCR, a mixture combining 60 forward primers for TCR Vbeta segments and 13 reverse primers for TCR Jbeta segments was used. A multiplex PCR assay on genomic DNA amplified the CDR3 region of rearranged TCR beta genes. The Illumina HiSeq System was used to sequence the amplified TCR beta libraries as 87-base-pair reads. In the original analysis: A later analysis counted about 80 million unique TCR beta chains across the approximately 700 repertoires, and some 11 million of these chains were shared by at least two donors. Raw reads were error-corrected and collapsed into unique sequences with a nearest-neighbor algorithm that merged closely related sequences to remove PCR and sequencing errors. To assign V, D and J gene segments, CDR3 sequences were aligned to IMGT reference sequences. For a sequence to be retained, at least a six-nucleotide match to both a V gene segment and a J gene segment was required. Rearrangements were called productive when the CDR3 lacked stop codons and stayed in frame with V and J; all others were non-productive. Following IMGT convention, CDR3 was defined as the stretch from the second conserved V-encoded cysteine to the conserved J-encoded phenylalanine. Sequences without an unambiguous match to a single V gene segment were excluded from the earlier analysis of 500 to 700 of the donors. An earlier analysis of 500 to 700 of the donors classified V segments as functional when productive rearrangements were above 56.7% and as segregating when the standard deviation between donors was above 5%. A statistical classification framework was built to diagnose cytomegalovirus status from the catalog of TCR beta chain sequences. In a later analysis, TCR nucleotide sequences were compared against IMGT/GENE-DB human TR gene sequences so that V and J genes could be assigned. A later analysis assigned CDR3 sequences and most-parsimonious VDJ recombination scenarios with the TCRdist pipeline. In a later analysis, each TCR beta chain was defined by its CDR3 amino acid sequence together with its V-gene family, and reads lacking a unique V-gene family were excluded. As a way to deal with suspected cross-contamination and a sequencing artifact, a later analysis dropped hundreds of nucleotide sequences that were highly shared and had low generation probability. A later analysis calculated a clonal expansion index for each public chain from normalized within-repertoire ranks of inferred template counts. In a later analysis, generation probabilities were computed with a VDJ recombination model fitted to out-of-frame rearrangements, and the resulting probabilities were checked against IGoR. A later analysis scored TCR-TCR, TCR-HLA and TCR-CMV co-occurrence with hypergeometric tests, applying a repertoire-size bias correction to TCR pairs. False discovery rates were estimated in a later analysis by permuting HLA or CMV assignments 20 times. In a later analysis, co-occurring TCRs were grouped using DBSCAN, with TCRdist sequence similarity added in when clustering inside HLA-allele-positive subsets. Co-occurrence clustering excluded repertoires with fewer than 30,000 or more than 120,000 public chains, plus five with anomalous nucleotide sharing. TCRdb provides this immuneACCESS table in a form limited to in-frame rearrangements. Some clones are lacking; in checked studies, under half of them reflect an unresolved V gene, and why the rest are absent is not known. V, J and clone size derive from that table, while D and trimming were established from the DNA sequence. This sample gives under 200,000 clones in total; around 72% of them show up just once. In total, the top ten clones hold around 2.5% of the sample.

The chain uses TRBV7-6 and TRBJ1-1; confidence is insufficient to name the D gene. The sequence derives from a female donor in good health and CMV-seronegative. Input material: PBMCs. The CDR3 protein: CASSLTSGNTEAFF. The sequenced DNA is TGTGCCAGCAGCTTAACCTCCGGGAACACTGAAGCTTTCTTT.